These 15 T cell receptor beta chains originate from one sample sequenced in a study of blood T cell repertoires in COVID-19. Data came from immunoSEQ multiplex PCR; TCRdb stores just in-frame clones and leaves some out. The sample holds under 250,000 clones, approximately 81% seen once. Sequencing was carried out using peripheral blood. Source of these receptors: a woman aged 55 to 70 who had recovered from COVID-19.

This clone has more than one count but fewer than ten. V is TRBV28 and J is TRBJ2-7; 8 bases map to TRBD2. The CDR3 has 13 amino acids. The ends lost 7 bases at V and 3 bases at J; junction bases unmatched: 5. CDR1 and CDR2 from the germline V gene are MDHEN and SYDVKM. CDR3 nucleotides: TGTGCCAGCACTAGGGCGGGGGGCTACGAGCAGTACTTC. This translates into CASTRAGGYEQYF.

This clone appeared once. The chain uses TRBV19 and TRBJ1-2, with D possibly being TRBD1 (6 bases). Trimming left V 1 base short and J 2 bases short, with 14 bases between. The CDR3 covers 16 residues. Per germline, CDR1 LNHDA and CDR2 SQIVND (reference sequence). The DNA for the CDR3 is TGTGCCAGTAGTATAGGTTCAGGGGTCAGGAACTATGGCTACACCTTC. Protein sequence: CASSIGSGVRNYGYTF.

The CDR3 spells CACHPGQGMPNSNQPQHF. The CDR3 nucleotides are TGTGCCTGCCATCCTGGACAGGGAATGCCCAATAGCAATCAGCCCCAGCATTTT. This sequence joins TRBV30 and TRBJ1-5; the match to TRBD1 covers 8 bases. Germline values: CDR1 GTSNPN, CDR2 SVGIG (reference sequence). The ends lost 6 bases at V and 0 bases at J; junction bases unmatched: 16. The CDR3 is 18 amino acids.

This clone showed up just once. The rearrangement links TRBV29-1 to TRBJ2-2, with 7 bases identical to TRBD1. The V segment lost 3 bases and the J segment 5 bases; nucleotides outside the gene matches: 6. This CDR3 region has 14 residues. Germline CDR1 SQVTM, CDR2 ANQGSEA. The CDR3 DNA reads TGCAGCGTTGAGACTTCACAGGGGACCGGGGAGCTGTTTTTT. Its protein is CSVETSQGTGELFF.

In its sample, this clone was seen once. The genes are TRBV6-5 and TRBJ2-7, with D perhaps matching TRBD2 (7 bases). CDR3 length: 15 amino acids. Germline values: CDR1 MNHEY, CDR2 SVGAGI. Between the trimmed V and J ends, which lost 7 bases and 2 bases, there was a span of 18 bases. The CDR3 DNA reads TGTGCCAGCACCCCCCCCGGGGGGCGAACCTACGAGCAGTACTTC. It codes for CASTPPGGRTYEQYF.

The V call is TRBV24-1, the J call TRBJ1-1; 9 bases agree with TRBD1. Trimming cost V 0 bases and J 3 bases; bases outside gene matches: 7. The V gene's germline CDR1 is KGHDR and CDR2 SFDVKD. The CDR3 has 17 residues. CDR3 loop: CATSDLPTGGLDTEAFF. The CDR3 DNA reads as TGTGCCACCAGTGATTTGCCTACAGGGGGCTTGGACACTGAAGCTTTCTTT.

V and J are TRBV9 and TRBJ2-5; D call uncertain. In germline, CDR1 is SGDLS, CDR2 YYNGEE. CDR3 size: 14 residues. The V gene lost 4 bases and the J gene lost 2 bases, with 12 bases spanning the gap. The CDR3, as DNA: TGTGCCAGCAGCCCCAGTACAGCACAAGAGACCCAGTACTTC. This sequence encodes CASSPSTAQETQYF.

V is TRBV5-1 and J is TRBJ2-1, with D perhaps matching TRBD2 (5 bases). The V and J ends lost 4 bases and 10 bases respectively, with 9 bases between them. The germline gives CDR1 SGHRS, CDR2 YFSETQ. The CDR3 sequence is 11 residues long. CDR3 in amino acids: CASSLDFEQFF. Here the CDR3 DNA reads TGCGCCAGCAGCCTGGACTTCGAGCAGTTCTTC.

The chain employs TRBV14 and TRBJ1-1; 9 bases fit TRBD1. Germline V gene data show CDR1 as SGHDN and CDR2 as FVKESK. This CDR3 is built from 16 residues. Trimming at V came to 5 bases and at J to 1 base, leaving 8 bases not matched to a gene. DNA for the CDR3: TGTGCCAGCAGCTCAATTACAGGGGGCAGGAACACTGAAGCTTTCTTT. Translating gives CASSSITGGRNTEAFF.

The genes are TRBV18 and TRBJ1-6; D may be TRBD1 (6 bases). The CDR3 is made up of 14 amino acids. Trimming shortened V by 3 bases and J by 7 bases, and 10 bases separated the two germline ends. Germline V gene sequence: CDR1 KGHSH, CDR2 LQKENI. As DNA, the CDR3 is TGTGCCAGCTCACCTACAGGGTCCAATTCACCCCTCCACTTT. Translated: CASSPTGSNSPLHF.

The chain joins TRBV18 to TRBJ1-4; 7 nucleotides match TRBD1. Germline CDR1 KGHSH, CDR2 LQKENI. CDR3 length: 15 residues. J was trimmed by 5 bases and V by 8 bases; bases with no gene match: 11. CDR3 residues: CASTSADRPNEKLFF. The CDR3 coding sequence is TGTGCCAGCACCTCCGCGGACAGGCCGAATGAAAAACTGTTTTTT. The full variable domain, completed using reference TRBV18 and TRBJ1-4, is NAGVMQNPRHLVRRRGQEARLRCSPMKGHSHVYWYRQLPEEGLKFMVYLQKENIIDESGMPKERFSAEFPKEGPSILRIQQVVRGDSAAYFCASTSADRPNEKLFFGSGTQLSVL.

This chain uses TRBV10-3 with TRBJ1-1, with D maybe TRBD1 (5 bases). Trimming removed 0 bases at V and 7 bases at J, with 18 bases between. The CDR3 contains 16 residues. Germline loops: CDR1 ENHRY, CDR2 SYGVKD. CDR3 bases: TGTGCCATCAGTGAGTCGTCTCAGGGCGAGTTTGGTGAAGCTTTCTTT. Encoded protein: CAISESSQGEFGEAFF.

V and J are TRBV2 and TRBJ1-1, with 7 bases fitting TRBD1. V trimming: 10 bases; J trimming: 3 bases; junction bases outside the gene matches: 17. The CDR3 runs to 16 residues. Germline CDR1 reads SNHLY; CDR2 reads FYNNEI. The CDR3 coding sequence is TGTGCCACACTCGATGGACACAGGGGATCGTACACTGAAGCTTTCTTT. The encoded protein is CATLDGHRGSYTEAFF.

This clone was detected once. The rearrangement links TRBV27 to TRBJ1-2; D is perhaps TRBD1 (6 bases). V shed 4 bases and J shed 3 bases, with 12 bases lying between them. This CDR3 contains 14 residues. Germline V gene lookup returns CDR1 MNHEY and CDR2 SMNVEV (reference sequence). CDR3 bases: TGTGCCAGCAGTTCTGGGGGCCTGGACTATGGCTACACCTTC. Its protein product is CASSSGGLDYGYTF.

The chain has TRBV25-1 and TRBJ2-3; D gene ambiguous. V was pared by 3 bases and J by 1 base, with 8 bases between. CDR3 length: 14 amino acids. CDR1 is MGHDK, CDR2 SYGVNS, per germline. The CDR3 DNA sequence: TGTGCCAGCAGTGACCAACGGGGCACAGATACGCAGTATTTT. It encodes CASSDQRGTDTQYF.